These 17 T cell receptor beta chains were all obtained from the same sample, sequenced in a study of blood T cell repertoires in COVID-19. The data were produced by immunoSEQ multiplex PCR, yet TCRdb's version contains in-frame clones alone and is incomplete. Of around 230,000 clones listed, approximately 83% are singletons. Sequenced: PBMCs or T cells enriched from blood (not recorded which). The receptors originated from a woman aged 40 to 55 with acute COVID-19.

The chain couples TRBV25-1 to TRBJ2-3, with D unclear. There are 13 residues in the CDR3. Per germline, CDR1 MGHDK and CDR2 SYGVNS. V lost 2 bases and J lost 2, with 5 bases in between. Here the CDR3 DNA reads TGTGCCAGCAGTGAACTTTTCACAGATACGCAGTATTTT. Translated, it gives CASSELFTDTQYF.

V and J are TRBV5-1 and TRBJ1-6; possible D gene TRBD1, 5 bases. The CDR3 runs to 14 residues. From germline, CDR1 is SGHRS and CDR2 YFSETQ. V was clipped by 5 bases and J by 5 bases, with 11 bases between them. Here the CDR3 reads CASRFTGDNSPLHF. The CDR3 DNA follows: TGCGCCAGCAGGTTTACAGGAGATAATTCACCCCTCCACTTT. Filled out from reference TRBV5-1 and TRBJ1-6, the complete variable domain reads KAGVTQTPRYLIKTRGQQVTLSCSPISGHRSVSWYQQTPGQGLQFLFEYFSETQRNKGNFPGRFSGRQFSNSRSEMNVSTLELGDSALYLCASRFTGDNSPLHFGNGTRLTVT.

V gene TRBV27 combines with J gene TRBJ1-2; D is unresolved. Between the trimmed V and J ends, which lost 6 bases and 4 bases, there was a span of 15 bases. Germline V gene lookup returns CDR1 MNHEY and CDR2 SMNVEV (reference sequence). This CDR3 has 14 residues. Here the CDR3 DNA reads TGTGCCAGCAGATCCCCCGGGTCCTCCTATGGCTACACCTTC. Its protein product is CASRSPGSSYGYTF.

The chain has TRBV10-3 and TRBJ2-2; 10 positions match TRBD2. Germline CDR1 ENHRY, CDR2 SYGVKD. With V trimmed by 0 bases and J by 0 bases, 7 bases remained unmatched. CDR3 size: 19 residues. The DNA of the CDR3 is TGTGCCATCAGTGAGTCTCTAGCGGGGGACCAATCGAACACCGGGGAGCTGTTTTTT. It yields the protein CAISESLAGDQSNTGELFF.

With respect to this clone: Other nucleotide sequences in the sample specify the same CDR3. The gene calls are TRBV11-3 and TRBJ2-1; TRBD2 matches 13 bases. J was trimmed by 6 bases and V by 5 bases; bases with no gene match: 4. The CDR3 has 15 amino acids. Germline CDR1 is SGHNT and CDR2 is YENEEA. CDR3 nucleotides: TGTGCCAGCAGCCGGACTAGCGGGAGAGGCAATGAGCAGTTCTTC. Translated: CASSRTSGRGNEQFF.

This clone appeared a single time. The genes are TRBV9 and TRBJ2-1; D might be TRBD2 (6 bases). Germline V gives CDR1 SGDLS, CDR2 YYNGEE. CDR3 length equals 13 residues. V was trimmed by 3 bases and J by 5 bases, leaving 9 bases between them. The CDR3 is CASSAGTDNEQFF. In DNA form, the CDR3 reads TGTGCCAGCAGCGCCGGGACTGACAATGAGCAGTTCTTC.

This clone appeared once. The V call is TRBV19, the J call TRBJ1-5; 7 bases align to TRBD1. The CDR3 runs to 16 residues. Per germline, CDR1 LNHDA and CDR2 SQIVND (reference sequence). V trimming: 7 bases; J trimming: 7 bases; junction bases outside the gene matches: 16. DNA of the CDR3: TGTGCCAGTATCGGGGGGGACAGCCGTCTTTGGCAGCCCCAGCATTTT. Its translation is CASIGGDSRLWQPQHF.

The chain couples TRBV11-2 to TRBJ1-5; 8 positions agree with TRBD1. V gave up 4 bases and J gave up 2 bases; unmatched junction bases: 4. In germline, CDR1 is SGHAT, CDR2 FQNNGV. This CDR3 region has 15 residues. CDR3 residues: CASSSPGGGNQPQHF. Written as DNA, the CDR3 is TGTGCCAGCAGCTCCCCAGGGGGCGGCAATCAGCCCCAGCATTTT.

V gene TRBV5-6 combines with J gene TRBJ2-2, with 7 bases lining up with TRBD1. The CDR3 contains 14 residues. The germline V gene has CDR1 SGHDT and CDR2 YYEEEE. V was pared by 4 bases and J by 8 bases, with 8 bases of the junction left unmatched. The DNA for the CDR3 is TGTGCCAGCAGCCACAGGGGTCGGGCGGGGGAGCTGTTTTTT. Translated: CASSHRGRAGELFF.

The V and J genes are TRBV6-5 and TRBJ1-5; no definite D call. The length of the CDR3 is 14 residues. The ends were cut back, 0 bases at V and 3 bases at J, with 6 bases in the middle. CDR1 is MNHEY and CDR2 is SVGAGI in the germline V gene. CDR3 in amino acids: CASSYSRYNQPQHF. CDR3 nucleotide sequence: TGTGCCAGCAGTTACTCCCGGTACAATCAGCCCCAGCATTTT.

The CDR3, as DNA: TGTGCCAGCAGACCCCGACAATGGGACATTCAGTACTTC. Translated, it gives CASRPRQWDIQYF. The rearrangement uses TRBV6-5 and TRBJ2-4; D ambiguous. This CDR3 comprises 13 residues. Looked up from germline, CDR1 is MNHEY and CDR2 is SVGAGI. V dropped 6 bases and J dropped 8 bases, with 14 bases sitting between them.

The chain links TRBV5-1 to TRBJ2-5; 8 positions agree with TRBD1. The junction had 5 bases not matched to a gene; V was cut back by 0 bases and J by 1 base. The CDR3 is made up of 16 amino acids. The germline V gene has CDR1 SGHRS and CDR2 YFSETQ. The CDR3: CASSLAGQGGQETQYF. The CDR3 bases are TGCGCCAGCAGCTTGGCCGGACAGGGCGGCCAAGAGACCCAGTACTTC.

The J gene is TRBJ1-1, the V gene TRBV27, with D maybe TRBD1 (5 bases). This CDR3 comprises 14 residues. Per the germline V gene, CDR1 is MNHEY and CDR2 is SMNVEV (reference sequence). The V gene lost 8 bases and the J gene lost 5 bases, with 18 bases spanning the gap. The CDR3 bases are TGTGCCAGCTCCTTGGGCAGGGAAGGGACTGAAGCTTTCTTT. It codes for CASSLGREGTEAFF.

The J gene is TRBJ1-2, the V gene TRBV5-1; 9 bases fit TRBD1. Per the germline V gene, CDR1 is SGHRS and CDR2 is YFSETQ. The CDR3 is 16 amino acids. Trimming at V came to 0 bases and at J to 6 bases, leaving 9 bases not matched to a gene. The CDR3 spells CASSLGTGGFSNGYTF. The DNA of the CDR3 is TGCGCCAGCAGCTTGGGAACAGGGGGCTTTTCTAATGGCTACACCTTC.

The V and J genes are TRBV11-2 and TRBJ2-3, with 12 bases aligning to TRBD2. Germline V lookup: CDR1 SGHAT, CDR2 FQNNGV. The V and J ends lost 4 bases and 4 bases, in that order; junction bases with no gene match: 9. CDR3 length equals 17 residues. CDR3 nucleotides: TGTGCCAGCAGCTCCGGACTAGCGGGATTTTCGGCAGATACGCAGTATTTT. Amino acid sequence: CASSSGLAGFSADTQYF.

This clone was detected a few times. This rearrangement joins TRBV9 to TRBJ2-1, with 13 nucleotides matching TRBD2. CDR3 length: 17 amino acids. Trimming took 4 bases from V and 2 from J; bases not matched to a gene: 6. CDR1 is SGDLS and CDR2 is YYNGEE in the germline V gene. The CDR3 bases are TGTGCCAGCAGCCTACGGGGACTAGCGGGACCCTACAATGAGCAGTTCTTC. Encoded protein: CASSLRGLAGPYNEQFF.

CDR3 in amino acids: CASSLMAGFYEQYF. The CDR3 DNA sequence: TGTGCCAGCAGCTTAATGGCGGGATTCTACGAGCAGTACTTC. The genes are TRBV7-9 and TRBJ2-7, with D maybe TRBD2 (6 bases). The CDR3 consists of 14 residues. CDR1 is SEHNR and CDR2 is FQNEAQ in the germline V gene (reference sequence). The V gene lost 2 bases and the J gene lost 3 bases, with 11 bases spanning the gap. The full variable domain, completed using reference TRBV7-9 and TRBJ2-7, is DTGVSQNPRHKITKRGQNVTFRCDPISEHNRLYWYRQTLGQGPEFLTYFQNEAQLEKSRLLSDRFSAERPKGSFSTLEIQRTEQGDSAMYLCASSLMAGFYEQYFGPGTRLTVT.